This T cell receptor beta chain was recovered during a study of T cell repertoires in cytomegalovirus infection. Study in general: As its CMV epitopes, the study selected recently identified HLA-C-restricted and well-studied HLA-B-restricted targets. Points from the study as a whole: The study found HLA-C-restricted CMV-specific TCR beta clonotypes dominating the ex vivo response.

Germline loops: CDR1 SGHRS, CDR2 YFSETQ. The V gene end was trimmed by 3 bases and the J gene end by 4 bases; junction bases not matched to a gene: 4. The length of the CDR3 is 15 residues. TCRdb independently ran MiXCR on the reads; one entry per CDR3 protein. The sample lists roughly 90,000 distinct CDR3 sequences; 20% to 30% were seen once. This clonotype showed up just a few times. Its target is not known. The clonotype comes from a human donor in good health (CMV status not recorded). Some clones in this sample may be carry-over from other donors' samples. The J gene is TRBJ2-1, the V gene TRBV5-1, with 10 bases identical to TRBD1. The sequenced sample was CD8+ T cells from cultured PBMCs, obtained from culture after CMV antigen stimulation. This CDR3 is CASSSGTGEYNEQFF. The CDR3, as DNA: TGCGCCAGCAGCTCCGGGACAGGGGAATACAATGAGCAGTTCTTC.